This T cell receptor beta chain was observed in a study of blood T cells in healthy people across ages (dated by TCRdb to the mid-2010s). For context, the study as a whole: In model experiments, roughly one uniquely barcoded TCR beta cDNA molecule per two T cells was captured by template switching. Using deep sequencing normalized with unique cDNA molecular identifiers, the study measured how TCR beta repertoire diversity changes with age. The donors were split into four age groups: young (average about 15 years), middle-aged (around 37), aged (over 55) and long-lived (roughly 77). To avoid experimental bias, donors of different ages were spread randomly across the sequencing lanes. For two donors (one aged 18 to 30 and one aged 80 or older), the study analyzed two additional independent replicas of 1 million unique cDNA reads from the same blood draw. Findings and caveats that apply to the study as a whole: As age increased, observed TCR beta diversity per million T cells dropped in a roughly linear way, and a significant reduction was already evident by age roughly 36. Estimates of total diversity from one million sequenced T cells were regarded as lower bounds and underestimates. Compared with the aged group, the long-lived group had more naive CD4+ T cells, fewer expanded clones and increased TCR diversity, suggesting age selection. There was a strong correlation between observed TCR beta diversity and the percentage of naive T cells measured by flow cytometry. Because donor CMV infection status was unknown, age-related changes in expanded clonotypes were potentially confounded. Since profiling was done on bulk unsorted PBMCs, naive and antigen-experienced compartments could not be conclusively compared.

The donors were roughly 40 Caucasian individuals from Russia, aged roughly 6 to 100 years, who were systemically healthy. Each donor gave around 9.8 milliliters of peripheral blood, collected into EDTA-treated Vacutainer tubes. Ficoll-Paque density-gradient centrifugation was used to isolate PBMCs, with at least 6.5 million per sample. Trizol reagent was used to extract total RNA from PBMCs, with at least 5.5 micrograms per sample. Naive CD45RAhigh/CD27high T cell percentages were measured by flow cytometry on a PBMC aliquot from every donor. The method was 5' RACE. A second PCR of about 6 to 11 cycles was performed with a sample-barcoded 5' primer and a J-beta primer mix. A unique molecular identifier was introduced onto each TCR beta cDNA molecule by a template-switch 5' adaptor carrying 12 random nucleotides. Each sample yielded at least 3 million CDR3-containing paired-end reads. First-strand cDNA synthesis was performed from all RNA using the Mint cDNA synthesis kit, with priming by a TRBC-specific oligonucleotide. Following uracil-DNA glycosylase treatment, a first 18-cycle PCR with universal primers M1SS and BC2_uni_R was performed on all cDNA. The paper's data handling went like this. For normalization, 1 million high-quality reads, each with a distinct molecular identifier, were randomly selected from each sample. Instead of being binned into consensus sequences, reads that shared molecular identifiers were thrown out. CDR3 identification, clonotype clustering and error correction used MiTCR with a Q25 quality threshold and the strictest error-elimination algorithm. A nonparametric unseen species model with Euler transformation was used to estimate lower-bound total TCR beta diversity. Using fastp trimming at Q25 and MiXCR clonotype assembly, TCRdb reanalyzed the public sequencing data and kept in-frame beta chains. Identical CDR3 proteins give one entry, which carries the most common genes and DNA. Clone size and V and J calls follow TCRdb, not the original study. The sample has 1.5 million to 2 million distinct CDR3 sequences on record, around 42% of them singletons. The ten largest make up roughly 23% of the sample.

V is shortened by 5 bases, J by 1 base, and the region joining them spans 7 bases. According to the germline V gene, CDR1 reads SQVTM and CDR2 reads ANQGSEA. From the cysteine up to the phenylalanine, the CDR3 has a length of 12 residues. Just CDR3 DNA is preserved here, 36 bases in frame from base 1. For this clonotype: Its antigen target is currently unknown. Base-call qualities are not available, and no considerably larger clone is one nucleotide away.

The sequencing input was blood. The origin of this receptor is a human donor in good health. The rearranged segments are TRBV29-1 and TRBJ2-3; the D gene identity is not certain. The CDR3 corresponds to CSVMDGTDTQYF. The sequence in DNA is TGCAGCGTTATGGACGGCACAGATACGCAGTATTTT.